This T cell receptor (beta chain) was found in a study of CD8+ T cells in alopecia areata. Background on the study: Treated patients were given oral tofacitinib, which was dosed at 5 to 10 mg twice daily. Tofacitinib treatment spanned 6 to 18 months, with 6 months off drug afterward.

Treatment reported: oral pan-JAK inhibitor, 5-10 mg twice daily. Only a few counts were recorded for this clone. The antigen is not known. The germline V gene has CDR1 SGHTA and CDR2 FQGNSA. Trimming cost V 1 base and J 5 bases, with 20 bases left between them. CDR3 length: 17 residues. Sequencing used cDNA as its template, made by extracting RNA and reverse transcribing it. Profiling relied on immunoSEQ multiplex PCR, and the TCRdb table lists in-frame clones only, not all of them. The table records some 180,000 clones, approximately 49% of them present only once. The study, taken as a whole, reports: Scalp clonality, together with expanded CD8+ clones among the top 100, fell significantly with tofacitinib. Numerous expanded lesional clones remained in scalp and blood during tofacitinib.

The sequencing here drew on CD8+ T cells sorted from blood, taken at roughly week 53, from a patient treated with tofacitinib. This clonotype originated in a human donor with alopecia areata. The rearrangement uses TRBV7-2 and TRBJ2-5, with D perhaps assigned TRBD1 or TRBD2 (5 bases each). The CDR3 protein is CASSLVRGAYRQETQYF. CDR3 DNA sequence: TGTGCCAGCAGCTTAGTCCGAGGGGCCTACCGGCAGGAGACCCAGTACTTC.